The 21 T cell receptor beta chains below were found in one sample sequenced in a study of cytomegalovirus exposure and HLA in healthy donors. 60 Vbeta and 13 Jbeta primers were used in PCR. Sequencing used immunoSEQ multiplex PCR; TCRdb keeps in-frame clones, though not all of them. The sample gives under 150,000 clones, roughly four fifths of which show up once; under 7% is in the top ten. The sequenced sample was PBMCs. The receptor set was obtained from a middle-aged woman in good health and CMV-seropositive.

The genes are TRBV9 and TRBJ1-1; D gene uncertain. Trimming cost V 3 bases and J 0 bases, with 18 bases left between them. Germline-derived CDR1 and CDR2 are SGDLS and YYNGEE. This CDR3 spans 17 amino acids. The CDR3 DNA reads TGTGCCAGCAGCGACTACGTTTCGCCTAGTATGAACACTGAAGCTTTCTTT. It codes for CASSDYVSPSMNTEAFF.

V and J are TRBV5-4 and TRBJ2-2, with D unclear. The V gene's germline CDR1 is SGHNT and CDR2 YYREEE (reference sequence). With 4 bases removed from V and 5 bases from J, the gap between germline ends came to 6 bases. This CDR3 has 12 amino acids. CDR3 coding DNA: TGTGCCAGCAGCCCCGGGACCGGGGAGCTGTTTTTT. Its translation: CASSPGTGELFF.

A note on this clone: Its ends do not fully match the called genes, so a read error is possible. The chain recombines TRBV7-9 with TRBJ1-2; TRBD1 is a possible D gene (6 bases). CDR1 and CDR2 (germline): SEHNR, FQNEAQ (reference sequence). The CDR3 sequence is 14 residues long. CDR3 amino acids: CSSSLVGGAYGYTF. The CDR3 DNA follows: TGTTCCAGCAGCTTAGTAGGGGGGGCTTATGGCTACACCTTC.

The V and J genes are TRBV11-3 and TRBJ1-1, with unresolved D. Germline assignment: CDR1 SGHNT and CDR2 YENEEA. Trimming removed 5 bases from V and 4 bases from J, with 11 bases in between. The CDR3 loop spans 13 amino acids. CDR3: CASSLGLGTEAFF. The CDR3 DNA reads as TGTGCCAGCAGCCTCGGACTGGGCACTGAAGCTTTCTTT.

The chain joins TRBV4-1 to TRBJ2-7; D unclear. Trimming shortened V by 0 bases and J by 7 bases, and 10 bases separated the two germline ends. Looked up from germline, CDR1 is MGHRA and CDR2 is YSYEKL. The CDR3 length is 13 residues. CDR3 sequence: CASSQEVTREQYF. The CDR3 nucleotides are TGCGCCAGCAGCCAAGAAGTCACGAGGGAGCAGTACTTC.

The chain links TRBV7-9 to TRBJ1-5, with D tentatively TRBD1 (5 bases). This CDR3 is 13 amino acids long. The V and J ends lost 4 bases and 2 bases respectively, with 6 bases between them. Germline V CDR1 and CDR2: SEHNR, FQNEAQ (reference sequence). The CDR3 sequence is CASSSTGNQPQHF. The DNA of the CDR3 is TGTGCCAGCAGCTCGACAGGCAATCAGCCCCAGCATTTT.

This chain joins TRBV9 and TRBJ1-1; 9 bases line up with TRBD1. This CDR3 region has 16 residues. The germline V gene has CDR1 SGDLS and CDR2 YYNGEE. V gave up 4 bases and J gave up 11 bases; unmatched junction bases: 18. The CDR3 sequence is CASSPWGGPGQGGAFF. The CDR3 DNA sequence: TGTGCCAGCAGCCCTTGGGGTGGACCGGGACAGGGAGGCGCTTTCTTT. The variable domain in full, completed from reference TRBV9 and TRBJ1-1, reads DSGVTQTPKHLITATGQRVTLRCSPRSGDLSVYWYQQSLDQGLQFLIQYYNGEERAKGNILERFSAQQFPDLHSELNLSSLELGDSALYFCASSPWGGPGQGGAFFGQGTRLTVV.

This clone has a handful of counts. As DNA, the CDR3 is TGTGCCAGCACGCGACAGGGCGGATCCACTGAAGCTTTCTTT. It yields the protein CASTRQGGSTEAFF. The rearrangement joins TRBV2 to TRBJ1-1; 7 nucleotides match TRBD1. The germline CDR1 and CDR2 sequences are SNHLY and FYNNEI. The CDR3 has 14 residues. V shed 7 bases, J shed 4 bases, and the junction held 9 bases outside the gene matches.

The chain recombines TRBV9 with TRBJ1-6, with D unclear. This CDR3 spans 14 amino acids. Between the trimmed V and J ends, which lost 0 bases and 7 bases, there was a span of 8 bases. The germline V gene encodes CDR1 SGDLS and CDR2 YYNGEE. CDR3 loop: CASSVEEANSPLHF. DNA for the CDR3: TGTGCCAGCAGCGTAGAGGAGGCCAATTCACCCCTCCACTTT.

The V gene is TRBV7-2, the J gene TRBJ2-1; D ambiguous. There are 15 residues in the CDR3. Germline CDR1 and CDR2: SGHTA and FQGNSA. V gave up 1 base and J gave up 0 bases, with 7 bases separating them. The CDR3 DNA reads as TGTGCCAGCAGCTTAGGGGCAGTCTCCTACAATGAGCAGTTCTTC. It specifies CASSLGAVSYNEQFF.

The chain couples TRBV27 to TRBJ1-4; the match to TRBD1 covers 9 bases. The CDR3 length is 17 residues. Germline loops: CDR1 MNHEY, CDR2 SMNVEV (reference sequence). Trimming took 5 bases from V and 8 from J; bases not matched to a gene: 15. The CDR3 loop is CASSHAAYRGLREKLFF. For the CDR3, the DNA is TGTGCCAGCAGTCACGCAGCTTACAGGGGGCTTAGAGAAAAACTGTTTTTT.

The CDR3 DNA sequence: TGTGCCAGTAGTACAACCGGGACTGGGAAACTGTTTTTT. It yields the protein CASSTTGTGKLFF. This rearrangement joins TRBV19 to TRBJ1-4, with D possibly TRBD1 on 5 matching bases. The CDR3 totals 13 residues. The germline V gene encodes CDR1 LNHDA and CDR2 SQIVND (reference sequence). The V gene lost 4 bases and the J gene lost 11 bases, with 14 bases spanning the gap.

The J gene is TRBJ1-2, the V gene TRBV4-3, with TRBD1 identical over 10 bases. J gave up 2 bases and V 1 base, and 4 bases lay outside the gene matches. CDR1 and CDR2 from the germline V gene are LGHNA and YSLEER. The CDR3 is 16 amino acids. CDR3 loop: CASSQAGQGSNYGYTF. The CDR3 DNA sequence: TGCGCCAGCAGCCAAGCGGGACAGGGGAGCAACTATGGCTACACCTTC.

The rearrangement links TRBV7-3 to TRBJ2-1; 11 bases align to TRBD2. V shed 1 base, J shed 10 bases, and the junction held 9 bases outside the gene matches. The CDR3 contains 16 residues. CDR1 is SGHTA and CDR2 is FQGTGA in the germline V gene. The CDR3 region has the DNA TGTGCCAGCAGCTTAATAGGCACTAGCGGGAGTAAAGAGCAGTTCTTC. Its translation is CASSLIGTSGSKEQFF.

The chain couples TRBV6-5 to TRBJ2-7; 9 bases map to TRBD1. Trimming removed 6 bases from V and 6 bases from J; junction bases left unmatched: 6. In germline, CDR1 is MNHEY, CDR2 SVGAGI. There are 13 residues in the CDR3. The CDR3, as DNA: TGTGCCAGCAGGGGACAGGGAGTAGGCGAGCAGTACTTC. Translated: CASRGQGVGEQYF.

The V gene is TRBV19, the J gene TRBJ1-1; 8 bases are a match to TRBD1. The V gene's germline CDR1 is LNHDA and CDR2 SQIVND (reference sequence). The CDR3 sequence is 14 residues long. With V trimmed by 7 bases and J by 1 base, 5 bases remained unmatched. CDR3 nucleotides: TGTGCCAGTACCACAGGGGGGGGGAACACTGAAGCTTTCTTT. Residues: CASTTGGGNTEAFF.

The CDR3: CASSLETGSGQPQHF. The CDR3 region has the DNA TGTGCCAGCAGCTTAGAGACAGGTTCAGGTCAGCCCCAGCATTTT. This chain connects TRBV7-9 to TRBJ1-5, with D possibly TRBD1 on 6 matching bases. The germline V gene has CDR1 SEHNR and CDR2 FQNEAQ (reference sequence). CDR3 length: 15 residues. Trimming pared 1 base from V and 6 bases from J, leaving 13 bases between.

This chain links TRBV9 with TRBJ1-4; D might be TRBD1 (5 bases). CDR1 and CDR2 from the germline V gene are SGDLS and YYNGEE. The CDR3 extends over 17 amino acids. V was clipped by 3 bases and J by 2 bases, with 17 bases between them. DNA for the CDR3: TGTGCCAGCAGCGAGCCGTTTCCAGGGTGGACTAATGAAAAACTGTTTTTT. Translating it yields CASSEPFPGWTNEKLFF.

The sample holds a few counts of this clone. The chain carries TRBV4-1 and TRBJ1-1, with D hard to call. Trimming took 0 bases from V and 5 from J, leaving 13 bases between them. This CDR3 contains 15 residues. CDR1 is MGHRA, CDR2 YSYEKL, per germline. The CDR3 DNA sequence: TGCGCCAGCAGCCAAGAGCGACTCAGCGGGACTGAAGCTTTCTTT. This gives the protein CASSQERLSGTEAFF.

The CDR3 nucleotides are TGTGCCAGCAGCAAAGCCGCTTCGGGACAGAATGATACCCACTATGGCTACACCTTC. It encodes CASSKAASGQNDTHYGYTF. V and J are TRBV21-1 and TRBJ1-2; the table's TRBD1 call for D was not verified on the DNA. TRBV21-1 is deemed a pseudogene. The CDR3 totals 19 residues.

The chain has TRBV28 and TRBJ2-5; D is perhaps TRBD1 (5 bases). CDR1 and CDR2 from the germline V gene are MDHEN and SYDVKM. Between the trimmed V and J ends, which lost 5 bases and 4 bases, there was a span of 14 bases. This CDR3 contains 14 residues. Written as DNA, the CDR3 is TGTGCCAGCAGTCTGCAGGGCCCTCCAGAGACCCAGTACTTC. Translated, it gives CASSLQGPPETQYF.